The clone carrying this T cell receptor (beta chain) was recorded only once. Its antigen is as yet unknown. The CDR3 sequence is 15 residues long. V was pared by 7 bases and J by 0 bases, with 15 bases between. Germline CDR1 reads LNHDA; CDR2 reads SQIVND (reference sequence). Per individual sample, about 10^5 TCR templates were assayed. TCRdb's table, derived via immunoSEQ multiplex PCR, lists solely in-frame clones and lacks some. The repertoire includes approximately 68,000 clones, 91% of them detected once, and more than 25% sits in the top ten. This sample was included in a study of siplizumab effects on memory and regulatory T cells. Study outcomes and limitations: The Treg-derived share of mappable alloreactive CD4+ clones averaged 68.8% with siplizumab and approximately 30% in controls.

The V and J genes are TRBV19 and TRBJ1-1; D uncertain. This sequence was found in a human donor in good health. The specimen sequenced was CD8+ T cells sorted from blood. CDR3 residues: CASTPRPGLNTEAFF. The CDR3 nucleotides are TGTGCCAGTACCCCCCGTCCAGGATTGAACACTGAAGCTTTCTTT.